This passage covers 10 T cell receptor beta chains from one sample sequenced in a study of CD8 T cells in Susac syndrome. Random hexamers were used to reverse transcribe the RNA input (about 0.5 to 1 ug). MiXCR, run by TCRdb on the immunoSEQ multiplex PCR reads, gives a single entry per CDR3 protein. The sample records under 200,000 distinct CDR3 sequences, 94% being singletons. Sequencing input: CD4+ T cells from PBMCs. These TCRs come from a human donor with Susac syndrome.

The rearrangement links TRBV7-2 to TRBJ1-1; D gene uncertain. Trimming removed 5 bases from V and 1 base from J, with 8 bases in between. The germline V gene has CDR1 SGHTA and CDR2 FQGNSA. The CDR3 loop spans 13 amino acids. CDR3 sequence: CASSDRSNTEAFF. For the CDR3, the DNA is TGTGCCAGCAGCGATAGGTCGAACACTGAAGCTTTCTTT.

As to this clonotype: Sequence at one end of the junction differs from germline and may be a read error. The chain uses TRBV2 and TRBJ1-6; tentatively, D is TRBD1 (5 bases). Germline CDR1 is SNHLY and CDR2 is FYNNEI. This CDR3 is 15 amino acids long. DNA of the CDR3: TGTGCCAGCAGAGAAGCGGCCGGATCGGGGGCACCCCTCCACTTT. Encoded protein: CASREAAGSGAPLHF.

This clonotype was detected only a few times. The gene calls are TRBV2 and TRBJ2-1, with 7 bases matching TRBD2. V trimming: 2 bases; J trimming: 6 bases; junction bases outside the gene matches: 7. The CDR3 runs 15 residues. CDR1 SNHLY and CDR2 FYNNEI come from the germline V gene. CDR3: CASSELSGVVNEQFF. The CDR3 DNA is TGTGCCAGCAGTGAACTAAGCGGGGTTGTCAATGAGCAGTTCTTC.

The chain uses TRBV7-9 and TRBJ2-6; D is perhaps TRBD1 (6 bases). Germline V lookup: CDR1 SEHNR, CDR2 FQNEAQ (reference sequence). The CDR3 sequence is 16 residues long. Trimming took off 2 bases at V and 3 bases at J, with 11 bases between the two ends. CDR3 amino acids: CASSLSGGFGANVLTF. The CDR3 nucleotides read TGTGCCAGCAGCTTAAGTGGGGGCTTTGGGGCCAACGTCCTGACTTTC. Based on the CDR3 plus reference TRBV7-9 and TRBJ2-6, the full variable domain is DTGVSQNPRHKITKRGQNVTFRCDPISEHNRLYWYRQTLGQGPEFLTYFQNEAQLEKSRLLSDRFSAERPKGSFSTLEIQRTEQGDSAMYLCASSLSGGFGANVLTFGAGSRLTVL.

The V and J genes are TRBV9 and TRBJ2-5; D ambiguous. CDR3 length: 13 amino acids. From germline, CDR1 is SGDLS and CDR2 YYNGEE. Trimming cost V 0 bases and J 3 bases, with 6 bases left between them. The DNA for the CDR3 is TGTGCCAGCAGCGTAGCCGTGGAAGAGACCCAGTACTTC. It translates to CASSVAVEETQYF.

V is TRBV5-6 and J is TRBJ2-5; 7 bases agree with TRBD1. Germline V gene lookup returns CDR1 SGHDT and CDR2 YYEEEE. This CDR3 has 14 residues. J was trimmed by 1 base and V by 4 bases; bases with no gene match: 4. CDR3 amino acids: CASSPTGIQETQYF. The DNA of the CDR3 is TGTGCCAGCAGCCCGACAGGGATCCAAGAGACCCAGTACTTC.

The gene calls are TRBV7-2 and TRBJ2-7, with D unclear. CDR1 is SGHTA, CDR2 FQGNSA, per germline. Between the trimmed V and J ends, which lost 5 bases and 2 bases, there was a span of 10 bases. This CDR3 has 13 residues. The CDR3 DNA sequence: TGTGCCAGCAGCCTCAGGTCCCCCTACGAGCAGTACTTC. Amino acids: CASSLRSPYEQYF.

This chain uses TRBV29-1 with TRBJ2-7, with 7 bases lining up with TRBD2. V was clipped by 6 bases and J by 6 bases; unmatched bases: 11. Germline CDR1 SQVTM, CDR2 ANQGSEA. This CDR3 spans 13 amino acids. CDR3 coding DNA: TGCAGCGTAGTGGGACTAAGATTCCCCGAGCAGTACTTC. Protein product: CSVVGLRFPEQYF.

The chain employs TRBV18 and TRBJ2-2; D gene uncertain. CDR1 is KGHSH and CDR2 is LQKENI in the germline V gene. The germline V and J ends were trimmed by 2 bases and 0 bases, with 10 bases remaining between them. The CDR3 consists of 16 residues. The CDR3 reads CASSPGPGANTGELFF. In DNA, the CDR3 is TGTGCCAGCTCACCAGGACCCGGTGCGAACACCGGGGAGCTGTTTTTT.

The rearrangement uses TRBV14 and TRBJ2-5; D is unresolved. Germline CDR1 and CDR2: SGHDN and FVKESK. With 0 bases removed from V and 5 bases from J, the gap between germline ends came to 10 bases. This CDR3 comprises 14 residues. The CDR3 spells CASSQDGSRETQYF. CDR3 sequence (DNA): TGTGCCAGCAGCCAAGACGGCAGCAGGGAGACCCAGTACTTC.